The 11 T cell receptor beta chains in this list originate from one sample, sequenced in a study of CD8 T cells in Susac syndrome. Random-hexamer reverse transcription was applied to roughly 0.45 to 1 ug RNA. TCRdb re-derived calls from the immunoSEQ multiplex PCR reads in MiXCR, one entry per CDR3 protein. The table includes 140,000 to 150,000 distinct CDR3 sequences, roughly 94% detected once. The material sequenced was CD4+ T cells from PBMCs. Receptors originate from a human donor in good health.

The chain joins TRBV20-1 to TRBJ2-7; tentative D call: TRBD2 (6 bases). This CDR3 region has 14 residues. Trimming left V 3 bases short and J 2 bases short, with 14 bases between. Germline V CDR1 and CDR2: DFQATT, SNEGSKA (reference sequence). The CDR3 protein is CSASLRTGAYEQYF. The CDR3 bases are TGCAGTGCTAGCCTCAGGACGGGGGCCTACGAGCAGTACTTC.

The chain recombines TRBV30 with TRBJ2-2; D gene ambiguous. The CDR3 covers 12 residues. Germline V gives CDR1 GTSNPN, CDR2 SVGIG (reference sequence). V was clipped by 3 bases and J by 1 base, with 3 bases between them. The CDR3 nucleotides read TGTGCCTGGAGGGGGAACACCGGGGAGCTGTTTTTT. Protein sequence: CAWRGNTGELFF. The full variable domain, with the rest looked up from reference TRBV30 and TRBJ2-2, is SQTIHQWPATLVQPVGSPLSLECTVEGTSNPNLYWYRQAAGRGLQLLFYSVGIGQISSEVPQNLSASRPQDRQFILSSKKLLLSDSGFYLCAWRGNTGELFFGEGSRLTVL.

This rearrangement joins TRBV6-1 to TRBJ2-5; 14 bases map to TRBD2. V shed 8 bases and J 5 bases; nucleotides not matched to a gene: 4. Looked up from germline, CDR1 is MNHNS and CDR2 is SASEGT. The CDR3 has 14 amino acids. CDR3 residues: CASRLAGGRETQYF. CDR3 DNA: TGTGCCAGCCGACTAGCGGGGGGGAGGGAGACCCAGTACTTC.

CDR3 bases: TGTGCCAGCAGTTTAGGCGTCACACGAAACACTGAAGCTTTCTTT. Amino acid sequence: CASSLGVTRNTEAFF. This sequence joins TRBV12-3 or TRBV12-4 and TRBJ1-1; D gene unclear. This CDR3 region has 15 residues. Trimming left V 1 base short and J 2 bases short, with 11 bases between.

The chain links TRBV5-1 to TRBJ2-3; D is uncertain. Germline V gene data show CDR1 as SGHRS and CDR2 as YFSETQ. Trimming took off 2 bases at V and 0 bases at J, with 7 bases between the two ends. The length of the CDR3 is 14 residues. The CDR3 bases are TGCGCCAGCAGCTTCCAGGATAGCACAGATACGCAGTATTTT. It codes for CASSFQDSTDTQYF. The variable domain in full, completed from reference TRBV5-1 and TRBJ2-3, reads KAGVTQTPRYLIKTRGQQVTLSCSPISGHRSVSWYQQTPGQGLQFLFEYFSETQRNKGNFPGRFSGRQFSNSRSEMNVSTLELGDSALYLCASSFQDSTDTQYFGPGTRLTVL.

The chain uses TRBV3-1 and TRBJ2-1; the match to TRBD2 covers 12 bases. V dropped 0 bases and J dropped 9; count of bases not matched to a gene: 9. Per germline, CDR1 LGHDT and CDR2 YNNKEL (reference sequence). The CDR3 contains 17 residues. CDR3 residues: CASSQDLAGGPLAEQFF. CDR3 in DNA: TGTGCCAGCAGCCAAGACCTAGCGGGAGGGCCATTGGCTGAGCAGTTCTTC.

The chain employs TRBV5-1 and TRBJ1-5; possibly TRBD1 for D (5 bases). The V and J ends lost 2 bases and 2 bases respectively, with 14 bases between them. CDR3 length: 16 amino acids. CDR1 and CDR2 from the germline V gene are SGHRS and YFSETQ. CDR3 sequence (DNA): TGCGCCAGCAGCTTAGAAGCGGGACCCGGCAATCAGCCCCAGCATTTT. Translated: CASSLEAGPGNQPQHF.

This rearrangement joins TRBV19 to TRBJ2-5; D is perhaps TRBD2 (5 bases). This CDR3 is 13 amino acids long. Per the germline V gene, CDR1 is LNHDA and CDR2 is SQIVND (reference sequence). The ends were cut back, 5 bases at V and 5 bases at J, with 12 bases in the middle. The CDR3 DNA follows: TGTGCCAGTAGTTGGGAGCCTGGCGAGACCCAGTACTTC. Translation gives CASSWEPGETQYF.

This clonotype has just one count. The chain is built from TRBV7-3 and TRBJ2-5; no definite D call. CDR3 length: 13 amino acids. Germline V gives CDR1 SGHTA, CDR2 FQGTGA. Trimming shortened V by 4 bases and J by 1 base, and 7 bases separated the two germline ends. CDR3 protein: CASSSSRQETQYF. In nucleotides, the CDR3 is TGTGCCAGCAGCTCGTCTCGCCAAGAGACCCAGTACTTC.

The rearrangement joins TRBV12-3 or TRBV12-4 to TRBJ1-1, with D uncertain. Trimming took off 4 bases at V and 6 bases at J, with 9 bases between the two ends. This CDR3 spans 12 amino acids. The CDR3 is CASSSTAPEAFF. CDR3 DNA sequence: TGTGCCAGCAGTTCGACGGCCCCTGAAGCTTTCTTT.

This chain links TRBV4-1 with TRBJ1-3, with D unresolved. Between the trimmed V and J ends, which lost 2 bases and 3 bases, there was a span of 5 bases. The CDR3 is 13 residues long. The V gene's germline CDR1 is MGHRA and CDR2 YSYEKL. The CDR3 bases are TGCGCCAGCAGCCAATTCTTTGGAAACACCATATATTTT. Its protein product is CASSQFFGNTIYF.